A single sample gave rise to the 15 T cell receptor beta chains below, sequenced in a study of blood T cell repertoires in COVID-19. The table came from immunoSEQ multiplex PCR; TCRdb's copy has only in-frame clones and leaves some out. The profile covers tens of thousands of clones, with about 91% appearing a single time and around 7.2% taken by the ten largest. Sequenced: peripheral blood. These receptors all come from an elderly woman with acute or convalescent COVID-19.

This clone was counted a single time. The sample has other DNA sequences that encode this CDR3 too. The chain carries TRBV5-1 and TRBJ2-2; the D gene is possibly TRBD1 (5 bases). Germline-derived CDR1 and CDR2 are SGHRS and YFSETQ. V dropped 0 bases and J dropped 3 bases, with 9 bases sitting between them. The length of the CDR3 is 15 residues. The CDR3 DNA follows: TGCGCCAGCAGCTTGGAAAGGGGTGACACCGGGGAGCTGTTTTTT. The encoded protein is CASSLERGDTGELFF.

The sample holds one count of this clone. The J gene is TRBJ1-6, the V gene TRBV10-2; tentative D call: TRBD1 (5 bases). Trimming cost V 2 bases and J 8 bases, with 10 bases left between them. Germline V gives CDR1 WSHSY, CDR2 SAAADI. This CDR3 has 14 residues. The CDR3 spells CASSEPGFDSPLHF. The CDR3 DNA follows: TGCGCCAGCAGTGAGCCAGGGTTTGATTCACCCCTCCACTTT.

The chain carries TRBV3-1 (or the pseudogene TRBV3-2) and TRBJ1-1; the D is unclear. The CDR3 has 14 amino acids. Germline CDR1 and CDR2: LGHDT and YNNKEL (reference sequence). Trimming took off 4 bases at V and 2 bases at J, with 11 bases between the two ends. Here the CDR3 reads CASSPPGYNTEAFF. CDR3 sequence (DNA): TGTGCCAGCAGCCCACCAGGTTATAACACTGAAGCTTTCTTT.

This chain links TRBV6-6 with TRBJ1-3; 7 bases are a match to TRBD1. The CDR3 length is 16 residues. V was clipped by 6 bases and J by 2 bases; unmatched bases: 10. CDR1 is MNHNY and CDR2 is SVGAGI in the germline V gene (reference sequence). DNA of the CDR3: TGTGCCAGCAGACCCCGACAGGGAATGACTGGAAACACCATATATTTT. Translated: CASRPRQGMTGNTIYF.

V is TRBV3-1 (or the pseudogene TRBV3-2) and J is TRBJ1-6; no clear D gene. CDR3 length: 12 residues. Trimming pared 0 bases from V and 10 bases from J, leaving 4 bases between. The germline CDR1 and CDR2 sequences are LGHDT and YNNKEL (reference sequence). As DNA, the CDR3 is TGTGCCAGCAGCCAAGATGAGTCACCCCTCCACTTT. Encoded protein: CASSQDESPLHF.

This clone was recorded only once. The gene calls are TRBV6-2 or TRBV6-3 and TRBJ1-3, with D hard to call. The CDR3 loop spans 17 amino acids. CDR1 is MNHEY and CDR2 is SVGEGT in the germline V gene. V was clipped by 2 bases and J by 0 bases, with 14 bases between them. CDR3 sequence: CASSYPQTPSSGNTIYF. The CDR3 DNA reads as TGTGCCAGCAGTTACCCCCAGACACCGTCCTCTGGAAACACCATATATTTT.

The J gene is TRBJ2-3, the V gene TRBV5-6; 8 positions match TRBD1. V lost 2 bases and J lost 4; bases outside the gene matches: 9. Germline V gives CDR1 SGHDT, CDR2 YYEEEE. The CDR3 contains 16 residues. The CDR3 loop is CASSLRTGRIADTQYF. The CDR3 nucleotides read TGTGCCAGCAGCTTAAGGACAGGGAGAATCGCAGATACGCAGTATTTT.

V usage is TRBV18 and J usage is TRBJ2-1, with TRBD2 matching over 11 bases. In germline, CDR1 is KGHSH, CDR2 LQKENI. This CDR3 has 16 amino acids. Trimming removed 1 base from V and 7 bases from J; junction bases left unmatched: 6. The CDR3: CASSPLAGGPRNEQFF. For the CDR3, the DNA is TGTGCCAGCTCACCACTAGCGGGAGGGCCGCGGAATGAGCAGTTCTTC.

The chain links TRBV12-3 or TRBV12-4 to TRBJ1-1; 7 bases fit TRBD1. V lost 7 bases to trimming and J lost 3 bases; unmatched junction nucleotides: 2. This CDR3 contains 12 residues. CDR3 amino acids: CASTDRYTEAFF. The CDR3 DNA sequence: TGTGCCAGCACGGACAGGTACACTGAAGCTTTCTTT.

On this clone: The junction shows a germline mismatch at one end, possibly a read error. The chain uses TRBV11-2 and TRBJ1-2; tentative D call: TRBD1 (5 bases). The V gene's germline CDR1 is SGHAT and CDR2 FQNNGV. The CDR3 is made up of 15 amino acids. CDR3 protein: CASNLVGYGTDGYTF. In DNA, the CDR3 is TGTGCCAGCAACTTAGTTGGCTACGGGACTGATGGCTACACCTTC. Full variable domain (outside the CDR3, taken from reference TRBV11-2 and TRBJ1-2): EAGVAQSPRYKIIEKRQSVAFWCNPISGHATLYWYQQILGQGPKLLIQFQNNGVVDDSQLPKDRFSAERLKGVDSTLKIQPAKLEDSAVYLCASNLVGYGTDGYTFGSGTRLTVV.

This clone has a single count. The J gene is TRBJ2-7, the V gene TRBV5-6, with 7 positions matching TRBD1. CDR3 length equals 12 residues. Germline V gene data show CDR1 as SGHDT and CDR2 as YYEEEE. V was pared by 3 bases and J by 6 bases, with 3 bases of the junction left unmatched. The CDR3 protein is CASSYGTAEQYF. Here the CDR3 DNA reads TGTGCCAGCAGCTACGGGACAGCCGAGCAGTACTTC.

The chain's CDR3 is CASSLERAGAQHF. In DNA, the CDR3 is TGTGCCAGCAGCTTAGAAAGGGCCGGGGCCCAGCATTTT. This chain joins TRBV11-2 and TRBJ1-5; D not resolved. Germline CDR1 reads SGHAT; CDR2 reads FQNNGV. CDR3 length: 13 amino acids. V lost 0 bases, J lost 11 bases, and 11 bases lay in between.

The rearrangement links TRBV5-5 to TRBJ2-1; 9 nucleotides align to TRBD1. The J segment lost 5 bases and the V segment lost 2 bases, leaving 5 bases of the junction unmatched. Germline V gene data show CDR1 as SGHKS and CDR2 as YYEKEE (reference sequence). The CDR3 has 15 amino acids. CDR3 loop: CASSFGTGFNNEQFF. CDR3 nucleotides: TGTGCCAGCAGCTTCGGGACAGGGTTTAACAATGAGCAGTTCTTC. The variable domain in full, completed from reference TRBV5-5 and TRBJ2-1, reads DAGVTQSPTHLIKTRGQQVTLRCSPISGHKSVSWYQQVLGQGPQFIFQYYEKEERGRGNFPDRFSARQFPNYSSELNVNALLLGDSALYLCASSFGTGFNNEQFFGPGTRLTVL.

The chain carries TRBV28 and TRBJ1-5; D not resolved. The CDR3 is 12 residues long. With 8 bases removed from V and 6 bases from J, the gap between germline ends came to 11 bases. Germline CDR1 reads MDHEN; CDR2 reads SYDVKM. CDR3 nucleotide sequence: TGTGCCAGCCGAGTTTACAGTCAGCCCCAGCATTTT. This sequence encodes CASRVYSQPQHF. Full variable domain (rest looked up from reference TRBV28 and TRBJ1-5): DVKVTQSSRYLVKRTGEKVFLECVQDMDHENMFWYRQDPGLGLRLIYFSYDVKMKEKGDIPEGYSVSREKKERFSLILESASTNQTSMYLCASRVYSQPQHFGDGTRLSIL.

V and J are TRBV7-9 and TRBJ1-3, with D possibly being TRBD1 (5 bases). The CDR3 runs to 15 residues. CDR1 is SEHNR, CDR2 FQNEAQ, per germline (reference sequence). The V and J ends lost 1 base and 4 bases respectively, with 11 bases between them. The CDR3 coding sequence is TGTGCCAGCAGCTTAGGGCAGGGCGAGGGAAACACCATATATTTT. It encodes CASSLGQGEGNTIYF.